This TCR beta chain was recorded in a study of STAT5B mutations in CD4+ large granular lymphocyte leukemia. Study results and caveats: About 25% of private leukemic clonotypes occurred rarely in other patients' non-leukemic repertoires. Data were not HLA-matched across samples.

CDR1 and CDR2 (germline): MNHEY, SVGAGI. The CDR3 runs 14 residues. The V end was cut by 2 bases, the J end by 5 bases, with 12 bases between. Here immunoSEQ multiplex PCR was the method, and the copy in TCRdb shows in-frame clones only, minus some. Among about 25,000 clones listed, 60% to 80% were seen once. This clone was detected a few times. Its target is unknown. V and J are TRBV6-5 and TRBJ1-1, with D tentatively TRBD1 (5 bases). The receptor's source is a human donor in good health. Sequencing was done on a sample of CD4+ T cells from blood buffy coats. The CDR3 sequence: CASSYRTGETEAFF. The CDR3 DNA sequence: TGTGCCAGCAGTTACCGGACGGGGGAGACTGAAGCTTTCTTT.